The source of this T cell receptor beta chain is a study of a mutant IDH1 vaccine in newly diagnosed glioma. In the study overall: Onset of vaccination occurred 4-6 weeks following radiotherapy alone, or with temozolomide cycles. An approximately 62% male, around 38% female split and a mean age of 40.4 years characterized treated patients.

On this clone: Its antigen is still unknown. Other DNA variants within this sample encode the same CDR3.

The time point was: week 35, safety follow-up. A single vaccine dose contained 300 ug of mutant IDH1 20-mer peptide, and topical imiquimod was used with it. Eight vaccine doses were administered to patients at weeks 1, 3, 5, 7, 11, 15, 19 and 23. The study enrolled donors with new WHO grade 3 or 4 IDH1-mutant, ATRX-lost astrocytomas. Assay used: immunoSEQ multiplex PCR; TCRdb lists only in-frame clones, some missing. The data hold some 71,000 clones, with around 87% observed a single time. Germline V gene lookup returns CDR1 SNHLY and CDR2 FYNNEI. Deletions cut 0 bases from V and 6 bases from J, with 12 bases between. The CDR3 spans 15 residues.

The clonotype comes from a man aged 25 to 40 with glioma. The rearrangement links TRBV2 to TRBJ1-5, with TRBD1 as a possible D gene (6 bases). The input for sequencing was PBMCs, taken from a glioma patient whose treatment included an IDH1 peptide vaccine. CDR3 bases: TGTGCCAGCAGTGAAGCGCGGGGGGCCGGTCAGCCCCAGCATTTT. This gives the protein CASSEARGAGQPQHF.